The entry below describes one T cell receptor (beta chain). This sample is part of a study of T cell changes during pregnancy in multiple sclerosis. This CDR3 has 15 amino acids. The V gene's germline CDR1 is SGHTA and CDR2 FQGNSA. The J segment lost 10 bases and the V segment lost 5 bases, leaving 9 bases of the junction unmatched. The repertoire was sequenced with immunoSEQ multiplex PCR; TCRdb's copy has only in-frame clones and lacks some. The sample consists of 100,000 to 140,000 clones, about nine tenths of them appearing once. The chain couples TRBV7-2 to TRBJ1-6; 9 bases fit TRBD1. The sequenced sample was peripheral blood, obtained in the third trimester of pregnancy. The sequence came from a female donor in good health, enrolled as a control in a pregnancy study. CDR3 loop: CASSPVGTGNSPLHF. DNA for the CDR3: TGTGCCAGCAGCCCGGTAGGGACAGGGAACTCACCCCTCCACTTT.